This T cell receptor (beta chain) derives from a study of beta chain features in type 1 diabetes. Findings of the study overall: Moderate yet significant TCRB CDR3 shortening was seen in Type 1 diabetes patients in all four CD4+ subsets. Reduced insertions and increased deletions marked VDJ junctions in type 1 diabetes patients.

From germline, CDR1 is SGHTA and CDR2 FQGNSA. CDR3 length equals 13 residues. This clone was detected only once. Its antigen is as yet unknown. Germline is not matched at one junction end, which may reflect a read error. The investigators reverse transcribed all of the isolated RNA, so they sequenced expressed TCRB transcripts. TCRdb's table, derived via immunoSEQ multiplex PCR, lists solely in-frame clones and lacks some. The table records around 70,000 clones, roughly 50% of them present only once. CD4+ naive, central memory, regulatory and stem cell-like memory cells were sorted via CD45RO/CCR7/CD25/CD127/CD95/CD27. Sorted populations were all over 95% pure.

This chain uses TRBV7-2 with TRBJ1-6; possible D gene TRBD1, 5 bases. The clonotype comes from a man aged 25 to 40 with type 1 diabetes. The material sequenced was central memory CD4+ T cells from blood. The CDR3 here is CASSRVRDSYPRF. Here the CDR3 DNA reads TGTGCCAGCAGCCGAGTCAGGGATAGTTATCCCCGTTTT.